One sample yielded the 23 T cell receptor beta chains listed below, sequenced in a study of regulatory T cells in long-lasting Graves disease. Stated time point: newly diagnosed GD, antithyroid drugs for less than 3 months. From RNA extracted from PBMCs, the TCR library was made. Construction of the TCR beta libraries employed iRepertoire HTBI primers in conjunction with Arm-PCR of CDR3 regions. TCRdb used MiXCR to reprocess the multiplex PCR reads, holding one entry per CDR3 protein. Of 420,000 or so distinct CDR3 sequences in the sample, around 15% were seen once. This same sample was also part of a study on T cells in Graves' hyperthyroidism and ophthalmopathy.

The specimen comprised peripheral blood mononuclear cells (PBMCs), sampled at new diagnosis, from a patient treated with antithyroid drugs. Receptor source: a woman in her late teens or twenties with Graves disease.

The table lists this clonotype with many counts. This chain uses TRBV7-2 with TRBJ2-1, with 8 positions matching TRBD2. CDR1 and CDR2 (germline): SGHTA, FQGNSA. The CDR3 extends over 17 amino acids. V dropped 5 bases and J dropped 0; count of bases not matched to a gene: 9. CDR3: CASSPLLAGSSYNEQFF. Here the CDR3 DNA reads TGTGCCAGCAGCCCCTTGTTAGCGGGAAGCTCCTACAATGAGCAGTTCTTC.

This clonotype was counted at least ten times. The chain combines TRBV12-3 or TRBV12-4 with TRBJ1-1; D uncertain. V dropped 7 bases and J dropped 2 bases, with 14 bases sitting between them. This CDR3 is 14 amino acids long. The CDR3, as DNA: TGTGCCAGCAAGTTAACGCAGAAAAACACTGAAGCTTTCTTT. Encoded protein: CASKLTQKNTEAFF.

This clonotype has only a few counts. This chain connects TRBV6-1 to TRBJ1-2; TRBD1 might be the D (5 bases). Per germline, CDR1 MNHNS and CDR2 SASEGT. This CDR3 has 12 residues. V shed 10 bases and J shed 1 base, with 10 bases lying between them. The CDR3 here is CAIADSNYGYTF. The DNA of the CDR3 is TGTGCCATCGCCGACAGTAACTATGGCTACACCTTC.

Many counts were recorded for this clonotype. The rearrangement links TRBV4-3 to TRBJ2-3; D unresolved. Germline V lookup: CDR1 LGHNA, CDR2 YSLEER. The CDR3 loop spans 14 amino acids. The V end lost 1 base, the J end lost 4 bases, and 9 bases lay between the germline ends. The CDR3 spells CASSQGLLADTQYF. The CDR3 bases are TGCGCCAGCAGCCAAGGCTTGCTAGCAGATACGCAGTATTTT.

The chain couples TRBV12-5 to TRBJ2-1; TRBD1 matches 8 bases. Per the germline V gene, CDR1 is LGHNT and CDR2 is FRNRAP. The CDR3 covers 14 residues. V lost 4 bases to trimming and J lost 8 bases; unmatched junction nucleotides: 7. CDR3 region: CASGSPDRAHEQFF. In DNA, the CDR3 is TGTGCTAGTGGTTCCCCGGACAGGGCCCATGAGCAGTTCTTC. Full variable domain (rest looked up from reference TRBV12-5 and TRBJ2-1): DARVTQTPRHKVTEMGQEVTMRCQPILGHNTVFWYRQTMMQGLELLAYFRNRAPLDDSGMPKDRFSAEMPDATLATLKIQPSEPRDSAVYFCASGSPDRAHEQFFGPGTRLTVL.

This clonotype appeared a few times. The rearrangement uses TRBV24-1 and TRBJ2-2; possibly TRBD1 for D (5 bases). The CDR3 is 13 amino acids. Trimming left V 7 bases short and J 6 bases short, with 11 bases between. Germline V gene data show CDR1 as KGHDR and CDR2 as SFDVKD. The DNA of the CDR3 is TGTGCCACCAGAGGGGATATGGCCGGGGAGCTGTTTTTT. Protein product: CATRGDMAGELFF.

This clonotype has a count of ten or more. The chain employs TRBV27 and TRBJ1-6; D is unresolved. The germline gives CDR1 MNHEY, CDR2 SMNVEV (reference sequence). Between the trimmed V and J ends, which lost 0 bases and 9 bases, there was a span of 9 bases. The CDR3 loop spans 14 amino acids. The CDR3 loop is CASSLSQVGSPLHF. The CDR3 DNA reads as TGTGCCAGCAGTTTATCGCAAGTTGGTTCACCCCTCCACTTT.

The chain is built from TRBV6-2 or TRBV6-3 and TRBJ1-1; D perhaps matches TRBD1 (5 bases). Between the trimmed V and J ends, which lost 5 bases and 5 bases, there was a span of 18 bases. CDR1 is MNHEY and CDR2 is SVGEGT in the germline V gene. The CDR3 extends over 15 amino acids. The CDR3 sequence is CASSEAGGSSTEAFF. The CDR3 coding sequence is TGTGCCAGCAGTGAAGCGGGGGGGTCATCTACTGAAGCTTTCTTT.

The chain couples TRBV20-1 to TRBJ1-1, with D tentatively TRBD1 (5 bases). V lost 2 bases, J lost 2 bases, and 9 bases lay in between. The germline gives CDR1 DFQATT, CDR2 SNEGSKA (reference sequence). The CDR3 length is 13 residues. This chain's CDR3 is CSARRRDNTEAFF. CDR3 DNA sequence: TGCAGTGCTAGACGCCGGGACAACACTGAAGCTTTCTTT.

This clonotype was detected ten times or more. The chain recombines TRBV5-1 with TRBJ2-1; 12 bases are a match to TRBD2. The ends lost 0 bases at V and 14 bases at J; junction bases unmatched: 9. This CDR3 region has 15 residues. From germline, CDR1 is SGHRS and CDR2 YFSETQ. The chain's CDR3 is CASSLAASGRATEFF. The CDR3 nucleotides read TGCGCCAGCAGCTTGGCTGCTAGCGGGAGGGCCACAGAGTTCTTC. Together with reference TRBV5-1 and TRBJ2-1, the CDR3 gives the full variable domain: KAGVTQTPRYLIKTRGQQVTLSCSPISGHRSVSWYQQTPGQGLQFLFEYFSETQRNKGNFPGRFSGRQFSNSRSEMNVSTLELGDSALYLCASSLAASGRATEFFGPGTRLTVL.

This clonotype was detected a few times. V is TRBV7-2 and J is TRBJ2-1, with 12 bases fitting TRBD2. Germline V gives CDR1 SGHTA, CDR2 FQGNSA. Trimming cost V 6 bases and J 6 bases; bases outside gene matches: 6. The CDR3 covers 15 residues. The CDR3 DNA reads TGTGCCAGCAGTTATCGGACTAGCGGGACCAATGAGCAGTTCTTC. Amino acids: CASSYRTSGTNEQFF.

This clonotype was recorded at least ten times. The chain links TRBV12-3 or TRBV12-4 to TRBJ2-7; D gene unclear. Trimming cost V 5 bases and J 3 bases, with 23 bases left between them. This CDR3 comprises 17 residues. The CDR3 sequence: CASSISWTDGARYEQYF. CDR3 DNA: TGTGCCAGCAGTATCTCCTGGACGGACGGCGCCCGCTACGAGCAGTACTTC.

The table lists this clonotype with a few counts. This chain links TRBV2 with TRBJ2-7; 12 bases are a match to TRBD2. Germline V gene data show CDR1 as SNHLY and CDR2 as FYNNEI. After removal of 6 bases from V and 2 bases from J, the junction contained 17 bases not matched to a gene. The CDR3 is 19 residues long. The CDR3 DNA follows: TGTGCCAGCAGAACGACGCCCGGGACTAGCGGGTTGATAACCTACGAGCAGTACTTC. Translating gives CASRTTPGTSGLITYEQYF.

At least ten counts were recorded for this clonotype. The chain uses TRBV12-3 or TRBV12-4 and TRBJ1-3; D is uncertain. The CDR3 sequence is 15 residues long. V gave up 6 bases and J gave up 0 bases, with 12 bases separating them. The CDR3 here is CASRSGRNSGNTIYF. DNA of the CDR3: TGTGCCAGCAGATCAGGACGGAACTCTGGAAACACCATATATTTT.

This chain uses TRBV2 with TRBJ1-3; unclear D gene. Trimming removed 2 bases at V and 2 bases at J, with 10 bases between. Germline CDR1 is SNHLY and CDR2 is FYNNEI. This CDR3 comprises 15 residues. CDR3 in amino acids: CASSEQPLAGNTIYF. The DNA for the CDR3 is TGTGCCAGCAGTGAACAGCCCCTCGCTGGAAACACCATATATTTT.

This clonotype was observed at least ten times. The rearrangement joins TRBV11-2 to TRBJ2-2, with 7 positions matching TRBD1. Trimming removed 4 bases from V and 3 bases from J; junction bases left unmatched: 5. Germline lookup yields CDR1 SGHAT and CDR2 FQNNGV. The CDR3 extends over 15 amino acids. The CDR3 spells CASSSGTVDTGELFF. DNA of the CDR3: TGTGCCAGCAGCTCCGGGACAGTGGACACCGGGGAGCTGTTTTTT.

This clonotype appeared a few times. The rearrangement joins TRBV10-3 to TRBJ2-1; 11 bases agree with TRBD2. The CDR3 is 14 residues long. Germline CDR1 ENHRY, CDR2 SYGVKD. V trimming: 6 bases; J trimming: 15 bases; junction bases outside the gene matches: 13. CDR3 sequence: CAISPPGLAVPWFF. In nucleotides, the CDR3 is TGTGCCATCAGCCCTCCGGGACTAGCGGTCCCATGGTTCTTC.

In its sample, this clonotype was seen many times. The CDR3 loop is CASSVYETRAGNEQFF. Here the CDR3 DNA reads TGTGCCAGCAGTGTTTATGAGACAAGGGCGGGAAATGAGCAGTTCTTC. The V gene is TRBV2, the J gene TRBJ2-1; possibly TRBD2 for D (6 bases). The CDR3 spans 16 residues. Per germline, CDR1 SNHLY and CDR2 FYNNEI. Trimming stripped 4 bases from V and 7 bases from J, with 20 bases between. Based on the CDR3 plus reference TRBV2 and TRBJ2-1, the full variable domain is EPEVTQTPSHQVTQMGQEVILRCVPISNHLYFYWYRQILGQKVEFLVSFYNNEISEKSEIFDDQFSVERPDGSNFTLKIRSTKLEDSAMYFCASSVYETRAGNEQFFGPGTRLTVL.

Many counts were recorded for this clonotype. The V gene is TRBV6-5, the J gene TRBJ2-1; TRBD2 aligns across 8 bases. The CDR3 has 20 residues. Germline loops: CDR1 MNHEY, CDR2 SVGAGI. Trimming removed 0 bases from V and 0 bases from J; junction bases left unmatched: 13. The CDR3: CASSYSGLGNSPSSYNEQFF. CDR3 bases: TGTGCCAGCAGTTACTCGGGACTAGGGAATAGCCCGAGCTCCTACAATGAGCAGTTCTTC.

This clonotype was seen ten or more times. J is TRBJ2-7 and V is TRBV27, with D tentatively TRBD2 (6 bases). Germline V gives CDR1 MNHEY, CDR2 SMNVEV (reference sequence). The V and J ends lost 7 bases and 0 bases respectively, with 13 bases between them. This CDR3 is built from 14 residues. Here the CDR3 reads CASKRVRSSYEQYF. In DNA form, the CDR3 reads TGTGCCAGCAAGCGGGTAAGGAGCTCCTACGAGCAGTACTTC.

This clonotype was recorded many times. CDR3 in DNA: TGTGCCAGCAGCCAGAACGGGAGGGTTTACAATGAGCAGTTCTTC. Encoded protein: CASSQNGRVYNEQFF. The chain links TRBV3-1 to TRBJ2-1, with 8 bases fitting TRBD2. V dropped 3 bases and J dropped 4; count of bases not matched to a gene: 5. Per germline, CDR1 LGHDT and CDR2 YNNKEL (reference sequence). This CDR3 is 15 amino acids long.

This chain uses TRBV6-9 with TRBJ2-7; 9 bases are shared with TRBD2. The CDR3 spans 15 residues. CDR1 MNHGY and CDR2 SVAAGI come from the germline V gene. V was pared by 3 bases and J by 7 bases, with 10 bases of the junction left unmatched. CDR3 sequence (DNA): TGTGCCAGCAGTTACGTGGCGGGAGGGTTCAATGAGCAGTACTTC. Protein product: CASSYVAGGFNEQYF.

This clonotype was observed at least ten times. The V and J genes are TRBV10-3 and TRBJ2-5; TRBD1 matches at 7 bases. This CDR3 has 13 residues. After removal of 10 bases from V and 2 bases from J, the junction contained 7 bases not matched to a gene. Germline V gene sequence: CDR1 ENHRY, CDR2 SYGVKD. The CDR3 loop is CATQTGAQETQYF. CDR3 DNA sequence: TGTGCCACCCAAACAGGGGCGCAAGAGACCCAGTACTTC.